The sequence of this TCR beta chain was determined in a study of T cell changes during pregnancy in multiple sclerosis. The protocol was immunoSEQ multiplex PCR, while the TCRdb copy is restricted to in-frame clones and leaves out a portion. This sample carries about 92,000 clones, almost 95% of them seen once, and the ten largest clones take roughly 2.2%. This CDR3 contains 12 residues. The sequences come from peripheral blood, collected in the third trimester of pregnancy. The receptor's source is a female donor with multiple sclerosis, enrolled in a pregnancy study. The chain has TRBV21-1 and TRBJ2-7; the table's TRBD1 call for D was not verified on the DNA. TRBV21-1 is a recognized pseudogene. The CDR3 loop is CASSATGNEQYF. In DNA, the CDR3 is TGTGCCAGCAGCGCAACAGGGAACGAGCAGTACTTC.